This is a list of T cell receptor beta chains from one sample in a study of early T cells in non-severe SARS-CoV-2 infection. In TCRdb, the 5' RACE reads were re-called with MiXCR into one record per CDR3 protein. This table holds about 86,000 distinct CDR3 sequences, approximately 15% found once. The sample was whole blood. Source of these receptors: an adult who was a healthcare worker with PCR-confirmed SARS-CoV-2 infection or an uninfected control (not recorded which). Each CDR3 is given with its conserved first and last residue. A D gene is named only where the DNA matches it firmly. Where a row states a size, it is once, few, many or the class of an expanded clone; other rows omit it.

D gene | clone size | J gene | V gene | CDR3 protein | CDR3 DNA
. | . | TRBJ2-1 | TRBV28 | CASRASREQFF | TGTGCCAGCAGAGCTTCCCGTGAGCAGTTCTTC
. | many | TRBJ1-2 | TRBV12-3/TRBV12-4 | CASSLRAAGKHGYTF | TGTGCCAGCAGTTTAAGAGCTGCAGGGAAGCATGGCTACACCTTC
. | many | TRBJ2-7 | TRBV7-2 | CASSLGEGPYEQYF | TGTGCCAGCAGCTTAGGAGAGGGGCCCTACGAGCAGTACTTC
. | few | TRBJ2-1 | TRBV3-1 | CASSQDLTVNEQFF | TGTGCCAGCAGCCAAGATCTAACAGTCAATGAGCAGTTCTTC
. | . | TRBJ2-2 | TRBV14 | CASSGAAGNTGELFF | TGTGCCAGCAGTGGGGCGGCCGGTAACACCGGGGAGCTGTTTTTT
. | . | TRBJ2-1 | TRBV7-9 | CASSPDSGEQFF | TGTGCCAGCAGCCCTGACTCGGGCGAGCAGTTCTTC
TRBD2 | . | TRBJ2-3 | TRBV7-2 | CASSSVAGETDTQYF | TGTGCCAGCAGCTCAGTAGCGGGAGAGACAGATACGCAGTATTTT
TRBD2 | . | TRBJ2-1 | TRBV28 | CASSATSGRDEQFF | TGTGCCAGCAGTGCCACTAGCGGGAGAGATGAGCAGTTCTTC
. | . | TRBJ1-6 | TRBV11-2 | CASSLDGTGRESPLHF | TGTGCCAGCAGCTTAGATGGAACAGGCCGGGAATCACCCCTCCACTTT
. | few | TRBJ1-2 | TRBV21-1 | CASSYRDRQLVNYGYTF | TGTGCCAGTTCGTACCGGGACAGGCAACTCGTTAACTATGGCTACACCTTC
TRBD2 | few | TRBJ2-2 | TRBV29-1 | CSVEWREPNTGELFF | TGCAGCGTTGAATGGCGGGAGCCTAACACCGGGGAGCTGTTTTTT
. | . | TRBJ2-7 | TRBV6-6 | CASTPDGSYEQYF | TGTGCCAGCACCCCGGACGGATCCTACGAGCAGTACTTC
. | . | TRBJ2-1 | TRBV11-2 | CASSYRSGTHNEQFF | TGTGCCAGCAGCTACCGATCCGGGACGCACAATGAGCAGTTCTTC
. | . | TRBJ2-1 | TRBV6-1 | CASSDVAATEQFF | TGTGCCAGCAGTGACGTGGCCGCCACCGAGCAGTTCTTC
. | many | TRBJ1-5 | TRBV9 | CASSVDGEDQPQHF | TGTGCCAGCAGCGTAGACGGAGAGGATCAGCCCCAGCATTTT
. | few | TRBJ2-1 | TRBV29-1 | CSVEWSNYNEQFF | TGCAGCGTTGAATGGTCGAATTACAATGAGCAGTTCTTC
. | . | TRBJ1-1 | TRBV12-3/TRBV12-4 | CASSTQLGRNTEAFF | TGTGCCAGCAGTACCCAACTCGGCAGGAACACTGAAGCTTTCTTT
TRBD1 | . | TRBJ2-7 | TRBV20-1 | CSASEGANTYEQYF | TGCAGTGCTAGTGAGGGGGCGAACACCTACGAGCAGTACTTC
. | . | TRBJ1-1 | TRBV24-1 | CATSDLGKVPNTEAFF | TGTGCCACCAGTGATTTAGGCAAGGTTCCGAACACTGAAGCTTTCTTT
TRBD2 | many | TRBJ2-2 | TRBV28 | CASDGRTNTGELFF | TGTGCCAGCGACGGGAGGACGAACACCGGGGAGCTGTTTTTT
. | . | TRBJ2-1 | TRBV2 | CASSGGRSGYNEQFF | TGTGCCAGCAGTGGAGGGAGGTCCGGATACAATGAGCAGTTCTTC
. | many | TRBJ1-2 | TRBV29-1 | CSVEALAGSYGYTF | TGCAGCGTTGAAGCTTTGGCAGGTTCCTATGGCTACACCTTC
. | many | TRBJ1-1 | TRBV29-1 | CSVEGNTEAFF | TGCAGCGTTGAGGGGAACACTGAAGCTTTCTTT
TRBD1 | . | TRBJ2-7 | TRBV7-9 | CASSPWTGAAYEQYF | TGTGCCAGCAGCCCGTGGACAGGGGCCGCCTACGAGCAGTACTTC
. | few | TRBJ2-1 | TRBV7-3 | CASSLTMGRIVNEQFF | TGTGCCAGCAGCTTAACGATGGGAAGGATCGTTAATGAGCAGTTCTTC
. | . | TRBJ2-3 | TRBV2 | CASGLIDGRDEAPDTQYF | TGTGCCAGCGGACTGATTGATGGGCGGGACGAAGCTCCAGATACGCAGTATTTT
TRBD1 | medium-sized | TRBJ2-3 | TRBV10-1 | CASSGDRVSTDTQYF | TGCGCCAGCAGTGGGGACAGGGTATCCACAGATACGCAGTATTTT